This T cell receptor beta chain was captured in a study of CD8 T cells in Susac syndrome. An input of 0.5 to 1 ug of RNA was subjected to reverse transcription using random hexamers. MiXCR was run by TCRdb on the immunoSEQ multiplex PCR reads, yielding one entry per CDR3 protein. The table lists roughly 140,000 distinct CDR3 sequences, 90% to 95% of them singletons, with over 0.25% in the top ten. Germline loops: CDR1 SEHNR, CDR2 FQNEAQ (reference sequence). V was pared by 4 bases and J by 1 base, with 4 bases of the junction left unmatched. The CDR3 is 16 amino acids. This receptor was taken from a human donor in good health. The sequencing input was CD8+ T cells from PBMCs. The V call is TRBV7-9, the J call TRBJ2-6, with TRBD2 matching over 7 bases. The CDR3 reads CASSSREGSGANVLTF. The CDR3 DNA follows: TGTGCCAGCAGCTCCAGGGAGGGTTCTGGGGCCAACGTCCTGACTTTC.